A selection of T cell receptor beta chains follows, all from one sample in a study of shared clonotypes between healthy human individuals. Assay: immunoSEQ multiplex PCR; the TCRdb copy retains only in-frame clones and omits some. Of 400,000 to 600,000 clones listed, 75% to 80% are singletons. The sample consisted of PBMCs. These receptors originate from a woman between 35 and 50 years old in good health. Some clones in this sample may be carry-over from other donors' samples. Both conserved end residues are part of each CDR3. A D gene is named only where the DNA matches it firmly. Some rows mark clone size as missing; the rest say once, few, many or name a class of expanded clone.

>NA|NA|TRBV28|TRBJ2-5
CASSLDIGETQYF
TGTGCCAGCAGTTTAGACATAGGAGAGACCCAGTACTTC
>NA|NA|TRBV30|TRBJ2-1
CAAVHGNYNEQFF
TGTGCCGCGGTCCACGGGAACTACAATGAGCAGTTCTTC
>NA|once|TRBV30|TRBJ1-1
CAWRGSQGIEAFF
TGTGCCTGGAGAGGCAGCCAGGGAATTGAAGCTTTCTTT
>NA|NA|TRBV2|TRBJ2-7
CASSARPGRLLF
TGTGCCAGCAGTGCCAGACCGGGACGACTCCTCTTC
>NA|NA|TRBV4-2|TRBJ2-3
CASSQAPWTTDTQYF
TGTGCCAGCAGCCAAGCCCCATGGACCACAGATACGCAGTATTTT
>TRBD1|NA|TRBV28|TRBJ2-7
CASSLGTGGNEQYF
TGTGCCAGCAGTCTAGGGACAGGGGGTAACGAGCAGTACTTC
>TRBD1|NA|TRBV23-1|TRBJ2-7
CASSLFGGQGAGEQYF
TGCGCCAGCAGTCTTTTTGGGGGACAGGGGGCGGGCGAGCAGTACTTC
>TRBD1|NA|TRBV2|TRBJ2-5
CASNLGTGEGEAQYF
TGTGCCAGCAATCTTGGGACAGGAGAGGGAGAGGCCCAGTACTTC
>NA|NA|TRBV30|TRBJ2-2
CAWSRTPTGELFF
TGTGCCTGGAGCAGGACACCCACCGGGGAGCTGTTTTTT
>NA|NA|TRBV5-1|TRBJ2-3
CASSVGTQTTDTQYF
TGCGCCAGCAGCGTCGGGACCCAGACCACAGATACGCAGTATTTT
>NA|NA|TRBV4-3|TRBJ2-7
CASSQRAGGRYEQYF
TGCGCCAGCAGCCAAAGGGCCGGCGGGCGCTACGAGCAGTACTTC
>NA|NA|TRBV15|TRBJ1-4
CATSDRVKEKLFF
TGTGCCACCAGCGATAGGGTGAAAGAAAAACTGTTTTTT
>NA|NA|TRBV19|TRBJ2-2
CASSFPAPGVELFF
TGTGCCAGTAGTTTTCCGGCCCCCGGTGTGGAGCTGTTTTTT
>NA|NA|TRBV9|TRBJ2-3
CASSVQGVNRDTQYF
TGTGCCAGCAGCGTGCAGGGTGTCAACCGGGATACGCAGTATTTT
>NA|NA|TRBV12-5|TRBJ1-3
CASGFGVGGNTIYF
TGTGCTAGTGGTTTCGGGGTTGGTGGAAACACCATATATTTT
>NA|NA|TRBV10-3|TRBJ2-2
CAISSSHWGMGNTGELFF
TGTGCCATCAGTTCCAGCCATTGGGGGATGGGGAACACCGGGGAGCTGTTTTTT
>TRBD2|few|TRBV11-2|TRBJ2-1
CASSLVSGLAGEAFNEQFF
TGTGCCAGCAGCTTAGTGTCAGGACTAGCGGGGGAGGCCTTTAATGAGCAGTTCTTC
>TRBD2|NA|TRBV9|TRBJ2-7
CASSVSGTVGEQYF
TGTGCCAGCAGCGTGAGCGGGACGGTTGGCGAGCAGTACTTC
>TRBD2|NA|TRBV6-1|TRBJ2-2
CASSEVGGSTGELFF
TGTGCCAGCAGTGAAGTGGGCGGGAGCACCGGGGAGCTGTTTTTT
>TRBD2|once|TRBV28|TRBJ2-1
CASRTPGLAGGHMNEQFF
TGTGCCAGCAGAACACCCGGACTAGCGGGAGGTCACATGAATGAGCAGTTCTTC
>NA|NA|TRBV6-6|TRBJ2-7
CASSLVYEQYF
TGTGCCAGCAGTCTGGTCTACGAGCAGTACTTC
>NA|NA|TRBV5-5|TRBJ2-7
CASSQGEGEYAEQYF
TGTGCCAGCAGCCAAGGGGAGGGGGAATACGCCGAGCAGTACTTC
>NA|NA|TRBV18|TRBJ2-3
CASSQSGSTDTQYF
TGTGCCAGCTCACAAAGCGGGAGCACAGATACGCAGTATTTT
>TRBD1|NA|TRBV18|TRBJ2-2
CASSRQGALGMVTGELFF
TGTGCCAGCTCACGACAGGGGGCGCTTGGAATGGTGACCGGGGAGCTGTTTTTT
>NA|NA|TRBV21-1|TRBJ2-7
CASSKDSGKYEQYF
TGTGCCAGCAGCAAAGATAGCGGGAAGTACGAGCAGTACTTC
>NA|NA|TRBV28|TRBJ2-5
CASSFRALYWETQYF
TGTGCCAGCAGTTTCAGGGCCCTATACTGGGAGACCCAGTACTTC
>TRBD1|NA|TRBV28|TRBJ1-1
CASSSLRTGMNTEAFF
TGTGCCAGCAGTAGTCTCCGGACAGGCATGAACACTGAAGCTTTCTTT
>TRBD1|NA|TRBV2|TRBJ2-3
CASSDRGGTQYF
TGTGCCAGCAGCGACAGGGGAGGTACGCAGTATTTT
>NA|NA|TRBV2|TRBJ2-5
CASSPGQEETQYF
TGTGCCAGCAGCCCGGGACAAGAAGAGACCCAGTACTTC
>NA|NA|TRBV5-1|TRBJ1-1
CASSLARMNTEAFF
TGCGCCAGCAGCTTGGCCAGGATGAACACTGAAGCTTTCTTT
>NA|NA|TRBV13|TRBJ2-5
CASSGTPGETQYF
TGTGCCAGCTCCGGGACCCCGGGAGAGACCCAGTACTTC
>NA|once|TRBV29-1|TRBJ2-1
CSAGDSNEQFF
TGCAGCGCCGGAGATAGTAATGAGCAGTTCTTC
>NA|NA|TRBV18|TRBJ2-5
CASSPTPDPGPGKTQYF
TGTGCCAGCTCGCCGACTCCCGATCCGGGTCCCGGGAAGACCCAGTACTTC
>NA|NA|TRBV6-5|TRBJ1-2
CASSYVGGYGYTF
TGTGCCAGCAGTTATGTAGGGGGCTATGGCTACACCTTC
>TRBD2|NA|TRBV7-3|TRBJ2-7
CASSTSGAGGLYEQYF
TGTGCCAGCAGTACCTCGGGTGCGGGAGGGCTCTACGAGCAGTACTTC
>NA|NA|TRBV7-9|TRBJ1-3
CASSQDPDSGNTIYF
TGCGCCAGCAGCCAAGACCCAGACTCTGGAAACACCATATATTTT
>TRBD1|NA|TRBV19|TRBJ1-3
CASSTGGGNTIYF
TGTGCCAGTTCCACAGGGGGCGGAAACACCATATATTTT
>NA|NA|TRBV6-6|TRBJ2-7
CASSPNRDHSYEQYF
TGTGCCAGCAGCCCGAACAGGGACCACTCCTACGAGCAGTACTTC
>NA|NA|TRBV2|TRBJ2-2
CASRTTGVDTGELFF
TGTGCCAGCAGAACGACAGGTGTGGACACCGGGGAGCTGTTTTTT
>NA|many|TRBV30|TRBJ2-3
CAWSVWRGTQYF
TGTGCCTGGAGTGTATGGCGGGGTACGCAGTATTTT
>NA|NA|TRBV4-2|TRBJ2-7
CASSQVAGGSYEQYF
TGTGCCAGCAGCCAAGTGGCAGGGGGGTCCTACGAGCAGTACTTC
>TRBD1|NA|TRBV6-6|TRBJ2-1
CAITGTASRYNEQFF
TGTGCAATCACCGGGACAGCTTCGCGATACAATGAGCAGTTCTTC
>NA|NA|TRBV12-5|TRBJ2-2
CASGLVGTGELFF
TGTGCTAGTGGTTTGGTAGGGACCGGGGAGCTGTTTTTT
>TRBD2|once|TRBV2|TRBJ2-3
CASSDRSGSQADTQYF
TGTGCCAGCAGTGATCGTAGCGGGAGTCAGGCAGATACGCAGTATTTT
>NA|NA|TRBV19|TRBJ1-1
CASSRIMGTEAFF
TGTGCCAGTAGTAGAATAATGGGGACTGAAGCTTTCTTT
>NA|NA|TRBV5-6|TRBJ2-5
CASSFGAQETQYF
TGTGCCAGCAGCTTCGGGGCCCAAGAGACCCAGTACTTC
>NA|NA|TRBV14|TRBJ2-7
CASSQGGVGYEQYF
TGTGCCAGCAGCCAAGGGGGAGTCGGCTACGAGCAGTACTTC
>NA|once|TRBV10-3|TRBJ2-7
CAISGTPGYEQYF
TGTGCCATCAGTGGGACGCCTGGCTACGAGCAGTACTTC
>NA|NA|TRBV28|TRBJ2-5
CASRGLSGDRETQYF
TGTGCCAGCAGAGGATTGTCGGGAGATCGAGAGACCCAGTACTTC
>TRBD1|NA|TRBV19|TRBJ2-7
CASSVQGHEQYF
TGTGCCAGTAGTGTACAGGGGCACGAGCAGTACTTC
>TRBD2|once|TRBV5-1|TRBJ2-3
CASSLGLAGGVTQYF
TGCGCCAGCAGCCTGGGACTAGCGGGAGGCGTTACGCAGTATTTT
>TRBD2|NA|TRBV6-4|TRBJ2-1
CASSRTSGRQYNEQFF
TGTGCCAGCAGTAGGACTAGCGGGAGACAATACAATGAGCAGTTCTTC
>NA|once|TRBV6-5|TRBJ2-7
CASTRGPSYEQYF
TGTGCCAGCACCAGGGGCCCCTCCTACGAGCAGTACTTC
>NA|NA|TRBV4-2|TRBJ2-1
CASSQGGGNYNEQFF
TGTGCCAGCAGCCAAGGTGGTGGGAACTACAATGAGCAGTTCTTC
>NA|NA|TRBV28|TRBJ2-1
CASSQLLEVNEQFF
TGTGCCAGCAGCCAGTTATTAGAGGTGAATGAGCAGTTCTTC